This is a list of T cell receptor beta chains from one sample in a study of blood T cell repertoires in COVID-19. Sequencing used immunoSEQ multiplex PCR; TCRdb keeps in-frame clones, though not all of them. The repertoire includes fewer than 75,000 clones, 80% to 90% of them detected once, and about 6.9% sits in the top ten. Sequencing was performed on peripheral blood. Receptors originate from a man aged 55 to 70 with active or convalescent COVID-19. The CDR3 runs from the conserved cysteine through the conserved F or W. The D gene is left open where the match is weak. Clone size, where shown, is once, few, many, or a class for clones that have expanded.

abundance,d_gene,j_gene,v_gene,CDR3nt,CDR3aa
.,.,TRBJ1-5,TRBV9,TGTGCCAGCAGCCGGGGTAACCAGCCCCAGCATTTT,CASSRGNQPQHF
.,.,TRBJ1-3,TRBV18,TGTGCCAGCTCACCAAGCAGGGAAGGAAACACCATATATTTT,CASSPSREGNTIYF
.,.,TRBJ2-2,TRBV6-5,TGTGCCAGCAGTTACGGGGCAGGAAACACCGGGGAGCTGTTTTTT,CASSYGAGNTGELFF
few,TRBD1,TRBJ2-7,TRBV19,TGTGCCAGTAGTCGCCGGGACAGGGGGTCCTACGAGCAGTACTTC,CASSRRDRGSYEQYF
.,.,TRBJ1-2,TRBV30,TGTGCCTGGAGTGTACGGTGGGGCAGCTATGGCTACACCTTC,CAWSVRWGSYGYTF
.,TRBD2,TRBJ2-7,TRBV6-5,TGTGCCAGCAGCCTGATGGTGGGCGGGGGCTACGAGCAGTACTTC,CASSLMVGGGYEQYF
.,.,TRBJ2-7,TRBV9,TGTGCCAGCAGCGTAGCCACCTACGAGCAGTACTTC,CASSVATYEQYF
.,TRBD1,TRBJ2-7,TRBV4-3,TGCGCCAGCAGCCAAGTAGCGACAGGGACGGCCTACGAGCAGTACTTC,CASSQVATGTAYEQYF
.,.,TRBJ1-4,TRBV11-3,TGTGCCAGCAGCCCGGGTGCAAATGAAAAACTGTTTTTT,CASSPGANEKLFF
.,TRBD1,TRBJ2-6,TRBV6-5,TGTGCCAGCAGTTGGGACAGGGGGCAGGGGGCCAACGTCCTGACTTTC,CASSWDRGQGANVLTF
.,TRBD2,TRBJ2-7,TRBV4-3,TGCGCCAGCAGCCAAGCTTTCGCGGGGGGTCTCTACGAGCAGTACTTC,CASSQAFAGGLYEQYF
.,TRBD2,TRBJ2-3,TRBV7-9,TGTGCCAGCACTAGCGGAAGCACAGATACGCAGTATTTT,CASTSGSTDTQYF
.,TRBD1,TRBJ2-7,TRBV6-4,TGTGCCAGCAGTGCAGAAGGGGGCCACGAGCAGTACTTC,CASSAEGGHEQYF
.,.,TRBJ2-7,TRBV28,TGTGCCAGCCGGCCGGGGAGCGGGTCTATCTACGAGCAGTACTTC,CASRPGSGSIYEQYF
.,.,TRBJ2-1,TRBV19,TGTGCCAGTAGTAACACAGGCGACTTTGTGCAGTTCTTC,CASSNTGDFVQFF
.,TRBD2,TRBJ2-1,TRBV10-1,TGCGCCAGCAGTGACCCGACTAGCGGGAGGCGGAATGAGCAGTTCTTC,CASSDPTSGRRNEQFF
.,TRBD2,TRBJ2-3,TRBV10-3,TGTGCCATCAGTGACCTGATCCCAGCGGGGGGGGCAGATACGCAGTATTTT,CAISDLIPAGGADTQYF
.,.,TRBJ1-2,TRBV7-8,TGTGCCAGCAGCTTAGGGGGGAGCGGGTGGGGTGGCTACACCTTC,CASSLGGSGWGGYTF
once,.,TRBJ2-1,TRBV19,TGTGCCAGTAGTCCGCGACTAGTCCGCTCCTACAATGAGCAGTTCTTC,CASSPRLVRSYNEQFF
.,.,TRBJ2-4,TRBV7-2,TGTGCCAGCAGCTTAGCCGTCAAAAACATTCAGTACTTC,CASSLAVKNIQYF
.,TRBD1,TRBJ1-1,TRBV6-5,TGTGCCAGCAGTTACTCCGTCGGACAGGGGGGCACTGAAGCTTTCTTT,CASSYSVGQGGTEAFF
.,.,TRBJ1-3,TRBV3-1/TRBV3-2,TGTGCCAGCAGCCACCCGACAGGCTCTGGAAACACCATATATTTT,CASSHPTGSGNTIYF
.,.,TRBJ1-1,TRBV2,TGTGCCAGCAGCTACAGGGAGGGACTGAACACTGAAGCTTTCTTT,CASSYREGLNTEAFF
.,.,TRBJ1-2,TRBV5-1,TGCGCCAGCAGTGATATCAGGGGCTATGGCTACACCTTC,CASSDIRGYGYTF
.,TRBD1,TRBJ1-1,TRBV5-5,TGTGCCAGCAGCTTCTACAGGGGGAACACTGAAGCTTTCTTT,CASSFYRGNTEAFF
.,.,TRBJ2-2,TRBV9,TGTGCCAGCTCGGCCCGGGCAGGGGAGTTCGGGGAGCTGTTTTTT,CASSARAGEFGELFF
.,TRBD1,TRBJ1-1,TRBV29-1,TGCAGCGTCGCTGAGAGACAGGGGACTGAAGCTTTCTTT,CSVAERQGTEAFF
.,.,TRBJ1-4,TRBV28,TGTGCCAGCAGTTTGGCCCGCGGGGGGTGGGAAGAGGAAAAACTGTTTTTT,CASSLARGGWEEEKLFF
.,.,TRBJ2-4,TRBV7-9,TGTGCAACGGTCGGGGTAGCCAAAAACATTCAGTACTTC,CATVGVAKNIQYF
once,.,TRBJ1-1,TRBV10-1,TGCGCCAGCAGTGGAGGGTCCCAGAACACTGAAGCTTTCTTT,CASSGGSQNTEAFF
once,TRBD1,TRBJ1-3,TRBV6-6,TGTGCCAGCAGGGGTGACAGGGCATTAAACACCATATATTTT,CASRGDRALNTIYF
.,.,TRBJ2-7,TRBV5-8,TGTGCCAGCAACCGGGGAGAACTCTACCACGAGCAGTACTTC,CASNRGELYHEQYF
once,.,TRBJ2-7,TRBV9,TGTGCCAGCAGTGCAACCGGGAGCCTCGCGGACGAGCAGTACTTC,CASSATGSLADEQYF
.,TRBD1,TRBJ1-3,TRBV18,TGTGCCAGCTCTCTACCCGGGACAGGGTCCGGAAACACCATATATTTT,CASSLPGTGSGNTIYF
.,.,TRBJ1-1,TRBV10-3,TGTGCCACCAGCCAGGAACCAACGAACACTGAAGCTTTCTTT,CATSQEPTNTEAFF
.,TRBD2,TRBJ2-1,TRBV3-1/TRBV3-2,TGTGCCAGCAGCCAAATAAGGGCTAGCGGGGGAAAACCTTCCTACAATGAGCAGTTCTTC,CASSQIRASGGKPSYNEQFF
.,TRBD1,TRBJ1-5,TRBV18,TGTGCCAGCTCACCCAAACAGGGGGAAAATCAGCCCCAGCATTTT,CASSPKQGENQPQHF
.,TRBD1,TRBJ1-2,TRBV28,TGTGCCAGCAGTTTATCGGGGACAGGCTTCCCTAACTATGGCTACACCTTC,CASSLSGTGFPNYGYTF
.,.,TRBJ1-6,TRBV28,TGTGCCAGCAGCCCTGGGGGGGCGGGGTCACCCCTCCACTTT,CASSPGGAGSPLHF
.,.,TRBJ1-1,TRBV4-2,TGTGCCAGCAGCCAAAAGGGGTGGGACACTGAAGCTTTCTTT,CASSQKGWDTEAFF
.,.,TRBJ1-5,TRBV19,TGTGCCAGTAGTATCGGCAGGAAGGGCAATCAGCCCCAGCATTTT,CASSIGRKGNQPQHF
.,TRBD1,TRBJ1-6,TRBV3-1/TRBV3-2,TGTGCCAGCAGCGGAACAGGGGGCGTTTCACCCCTCCACTTT,CASSGTGGVSPLHF
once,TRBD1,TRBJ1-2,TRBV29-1,TGCAGCGTTGAAGGAGAGGACAGGGATGTCTATGGCTACACCTTC,CSVEGEDRDVYGYTF
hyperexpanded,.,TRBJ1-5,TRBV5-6,TGTGCCAGCAGCGCCATGCAGGGGAGGCCCCAGCATTTT,CASSAMQGRPQHF
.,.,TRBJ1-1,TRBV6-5,TGTGCCAGCACCACACGGGGGTTCACTGAAGCTTTCTTT,CASTTRGFTEAFF
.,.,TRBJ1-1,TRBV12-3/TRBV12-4,TGTGCCAGCAGCCCCGGCAGGGTCACTGAAGCTTTCTTT,CASSPGRVTEAFF
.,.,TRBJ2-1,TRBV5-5,TGTGCCAGCAGCTTGCGCGGTAGTTCCTACAATGAGCAGTTCTTC,CASSLRGSSYNEQFF
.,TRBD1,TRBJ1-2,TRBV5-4,TGTGCCAGCAGCCCAGGGGGCTGGGACTATGGCTACACCTTC,CASSPGGWDYGYTF
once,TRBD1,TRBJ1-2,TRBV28,TGTGCCAGCAGCACCCTCGACAGGGTAAATGGCTACACCTTC,CASSTLDRVNGYTF
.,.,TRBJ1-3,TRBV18,TGTGCCAGCTCACCAGGACAAGCCTCTGGAAACACCATATATTTT,CASSPGQASGNTIYF
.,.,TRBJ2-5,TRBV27,TGTGCCAGCAGTTTCAACGGAAGGGGAGAGACCCAGTACTTC,CASSFNGRGETQYF
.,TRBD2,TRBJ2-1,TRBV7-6,TGTGCCAGCAGCCCCCTAAGCGGGAGTATCTACAATGAGCAGTTCTTC,CASSPLSGSIYNEQFF
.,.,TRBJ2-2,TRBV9,TGTGCCAGCAGCCCCAGAGGGACTGGCCCCGGGGAGCTGTTTTTT,CASSPRGTGPGELFF
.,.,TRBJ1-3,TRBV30,TGTGCCTGCGGATCCGGGAGGGGTTCTGGAAACACCATATATTTT,CACGSGRGSGNTIYF
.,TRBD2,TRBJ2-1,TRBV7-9,TGTGCCAGCAGCTTAGAACTAGCGACCTACAATGAGCAGTTCTTC,CASSLELATYNEQFF
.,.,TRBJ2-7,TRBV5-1,TGCGCCAGCAGCACCGGGACATCATCCTACGAGCAGTACTTC,CASSTGTSSYEQYF